These 17 T cell receptor beta chains originate from one sample sequenced in a study of blood T cell repertoires in COVID-19. Assay: immunoSEQ multiplex PCR; the TCRdb copy retains only in-frame clones and omits some. The sample lists 120,000 or so clones; about 70% were seen once. Input material: peripheral blood. All receptors derive from a woman aged 70-85 years with acute or convalescent COVID-19.

The chain is built from TRBV6-5 and TRBJ1-2; 9 bases fit TRBD1. Germline CDR1 and CDR2: MNHEY and SVGAGI. Trimming removed 5 bases from V and 6 bases from J; junction bases left unmatched: 4. This CDR3 has 13 amino acids. Here the CDR3 DNA reads TGTGCCAGCAGTCACACAGGGGGCGATGGCTACACCTTC. It codes for CASSHTGGDGYTF.

The CDR3 loop reads CASSEIQGGEQYF. The CDR3 nucleotides read TGTGCCAGCAGCGAAATTCAGGGGGGCGAGCAGTACTTC. V usage is TRBV5-6 and J usage is TRBJ2-7; perhaps TRBD1 as D (7 bases). V was clipped by 4 bases and J by 6 bases, with 14 bases between them. The CDR3 totals 13 residues. Germline V gene data show CDR1 as SGHDT and CDR2 as YYEEEE.

In its sample, this clone was seen once. The chain employs TRBV27 and TRBJ1-4, with a weak D call TRBD1 (6 bases). The V and J ends lost 3 bases and 7 bases respectively, with 15 bases between them. The CDR3 has 15 amino acids. The germline V gene encodes CDR1 MNHEY and CDR2 SMNVEV (reference sequence). As DNA, the CDR3 is TGTGCCAGCAGTTTGACCGGGACATTGGGTGAAAAACTGTTTTTT. Translation: CASSLTGTLGEKLFF.

This chain connects TRBV30 to TRBJ1-1; D uncertain. Germline V gene lookup returns CDR1 GTSNPN and CDR2 SVGIG (reference sequence). This CDR3 region has 12 residues. The ends were cut back, 5 bases at V and 4 bases at J, with 11 bases in the middle. The CDR3 is CAWCSGSTEAFF. The CDR3, as DNA: TGTGCCTGGTGCTCCGGGAGCACTGAAGCTTTCTTT.

The chain joins TRBV28 to TRBJ1-2; 7 positions match TRBD1. Unmatched junction bases numbered 9, after V lost 6 bases and J lost 8 bases. The CDR3 length is 13 residues. Germline V gene lookup returns CDR1 MDHEN and CDR2 SYDVKM. CDR3 sequence (DNA): TGTGCCAGCAGAGTACAGGGGTCTCAAGGCTACACCTTC. It translates to CASRVQGSQGYTF.

The V gene is TRBV3-1 (or the pseudogene TRBV3-2), the J gene TRBJ2-3; TRBD2 aligns across 12 bases. CDR3 size: 18 residues. Germline V gene lookup returns CDR1 LGHDT and CDR2 YNNKEL (reference sequence). The junction had 11 bases not matched to a gene; V was cut back by 5 bases and J by 2 bases. Written as DNA, the CDR3 is TGTGCCAGCAGCTCCTTCCCCTCTAGCGGGGGGGACACAGATACGCAGTATTTT. Protein: CASSSFPSSGGDTDTQYF.

This chain uses TRBV5-4 with TRBJ2-1; TRBD2 matches at 7 bases. J lost 7 bases, V lost 0 bases, and 10 bases had no gene match. CDR1 and CDR2 (germline): SGHNT, YYREEE (reference sequence). The CDR3 contains 16 residues. CDR3 coding DNA: TGTGCCAGCAGCTTGGTTAATCCTAGCGGATTAAATGAGCAGTTCTTC. Its translation is CASSLVNPSGLNEQFF.

The rearrangement uses TRBV12-5 and TRBJ2-3; D perhaps matches TRBD2 (5 bases). This CDR3 has 13 residues. CDR1 and CDR2 (germline): LGHNT, FRNRAP. Trimming left V 2 bases short and J 10 bases short, with 13 bases between. The CDR3 DNA reads TGTGCTAGTGGTTTGACGGGAACGAGCCCGCAGTATTTT. Amino acids: CASGLTGTSPQYF.

The V gene is TRBV27, the J gene TRBJ2-7, with 8 nucleotides matching TRBD2. V gave up 4 bases and J gave up 4 bases; unmatched junction bases: 6. Germline V CDR1 and CDR2: MNHEY, SMNVEV (reference sequence). The CDR3 sequence is 14 residues long. The CDR3 nucleotides read TGTGCCAGCAGTTCCAGCGGGGGTTCTTACGAGCAGTACTTC. This translates into CASSSSGGSYEQYF.

V gene TRBV6-5 combines with J gene TRBJ1-2; 8 nucleotides align to TRBD1. Losses at the gene ends were 2 bases for V and 1 base for J; bases not matched to a gene: 3. This CDR3 is 15 amino acids long. Germline-derived CDR1 and CDR2 are MNHEY and SVGAGI. In DNA form, the CDR3 reads TGTGCCAGCAGTTACCAGACAGGGGTTAACTATGGCTACACCTTC. It is translated as CASSYQTGVNYGYTF.

The rearrangement joins TRBV6-6 to TRBJ2-3; tentatively, D is TRBD2 (5 bases). Trimming pared 6 bases from V and 0 bases from J, leaving 10 bases between. Per the germline V gene, CDR1 is MNHNY and CDR2 is SVGAGI (reference sequence). The CDR3 has 14 amino acids. CDR3: CASRTISSTDTQYF. Written as DNA, the CDR3 is TGTGCCAGCAGGACTATTTCTAGCACAGATACGCAGTATTTT.

V gene TRBV29-1 combines with J gene TRBJ2-5, with 10 bases that match TRBD1. The CDR3 is 14 residues long. The V gene end was trimmed by 7 bases and the J gene end by 4 bases; junction bases not matched to a gene: 9. Germline CDR1 and CDR2: SQVTM and ANQGSEA. The CDR3: CSADGQGVLETQYF. CDR3 bases: TGCAGCGCCGACGGACAGGGGGTGTTAGAGACCCAGTACTTC. Filled out from reference TRBV29-1 and TRBJ2-5, the complete variable domain reads SAVISQKPSRDICQRGTSLTIQCQVDSQVTMMFWYRQQPGQSLTLIATANQGSEATYESGFVIDKFPISRPNLTFSTLTVSNMSPEDSSIYLCSADGQGVLETQYFGPGTRLLVL.

Remarks on this clone: At one end, the junction sequence differs from germline, possibly due to a read error. The chain is built from TRBV2 and TRBJ1-2; unclear D gene. The CDR3 covers 13 residues. Per germline, CDR1 SNHLY and CDR2 FYNNEI. The CDR3: CASGDRWSYGYTF. CDR3 coding DNA: TGTGCCAGCGGTGATCGATGGAGCTATGGCTACACCTTC. Variable domain in full (rest from reference TRBV2 and TRBJ1-2): EPEVTQTPSHQVTQMGQEVILRCVPISNHLYFYWYRQILGQKVEFLVSFYNNEISEKSEIFDDQFSVERPDGSNFTLKIRSTKLEDSAMYFCASGDRWSYGYTFGSGTRLTVV.

The chain recombines TRBV7-9 with TRBJ2-7; a possible D gene is TRBD1 (5 bases). Trimming stripped 4 bases from V and 1 base from J, with 11 bases between. There are 14 residues in the CDR3. Per the germline V gene, CDR1 is SEHNR and CDR2 is FQNEAQ (reference sequence). CDR3 sequence (DNA): TGTGCCAGCAGCTCCCTTCCAGGGTCCTACGAGCAGTACTTC. Its protein is CASSSLPGSYEQYF.

The gene calls are TRBV10-2 and TRBJ2-7; D is undetermined. Trimming pared 3 bases from V and 2 bases from J, leaving 8 bases between. The CDR3 has 13 residues. CDR1 and CDR2 (germline): WSHSY, SAAADI. CDR3 sequence: CASSDNLAYEQYF. The DNA of the CDR3 is TGCGCCAGCAGTGATAACCTAGCCTACGAGCAGTACTTC.

The sample holds a few counts of this clone. V and J are TRBV11-2 and TRBJ1-6, with 8 bases fitting TRBD1. CDR1 is SGHAT and CDR2 is FQNNGV in the germline V gene. The trim removed 2 bases at V and 4 bases at J, leaving 4 bases unmatched. The CDR3 extends over 16 amino acids. The CDR3 reads CASSLSGQDYNSPLHF. In nucleotides, the CDR3 is TGTGCCAGCAGCTTATCGGGACAGGATTATAATTCACCCCTCCACTTT. Full variable domain (remainder filled in from reference TRBV11-2 and TRBJ1-6): EAGVAQSPRYKIIEKRQSVAFWCNPISGHATLYWYQQILGQGPKLLIQFQNNGVVDDSQLPKDRFSAERLKGVDSTLKIQPAKLEDSAVYLCASSLSGQDYNSPLHFGNGTRLTVT.

The chain recombines TRBV5-1 with TRBJ2-5; TRBD1 agrees at 7 bases. Germline CDR1 SGHRS, CDR2 YFSETQ. Losses at the gene ends were 4 bases for V and 4 bases for J; bases not matched to a gene: 10. This CDR3 spans 15 amino acids. CDR3 region: CASSAIPGQPETQYF. The DNA of the CDR3 is TGCGCCAGCAGCGCTATACCGGGACAGCCAGAGACCCAGTACTTC.